This entry concerns a single T cell receptor beta chain. What it binds is unknown. Clones were sequenced by immunoSEQ multiplex PCR, and TCRdb holds only the in-frame ones, with some missing. The table includes around 60,000 clones, 90% detected once. This sample was included in a study of cytomegalovirus exposure and HLA in healthy donors. Regarding the study as a whole: The TCR clusters that emerged in the first cohort tended, a later analysis found, to co-occur in the 120 or so validation repertoires.

The CDR3 totals 18 residues. Germline trimming cut 4 bases from V and 3 bases from J; bases unmatched to any gene: 17. The V gene's germline CDR1 is SGDLS and CDR2 YYNGEE. Among the 120 or so subjects of the validation cohort, separate from the approximately 700-subject first cohort, were the donors. The receptor comes from a man younger than 30 in good health and CMV-seronegative. The sample was PBMCs. The genes are TRBV9 and TRBJ2-3, with 7 bases fitting TRBD2. CDR3 protein: CASSSRRTRGDITDTQYF. In DNA, the CDR3 is TGTGCCAGCAGCTCCCGGCGGACCCGGGGGGATATTACAGATACGCAGTATTTT.